Each of the 20 T cell receptor beta chains below was sequenced from the same sample in a study of T cell repertoires in cytomegalovirus infection. TCRdb processed the reads anew with MiXCR; each CDR3 protein has one entry. The repertoire holds 250,000 or so distinct CDR3 sequences, 12% seen once, with approximately 1.6% in the top ten. Sequencing was done on a sample of PBMCs. These TCRs come from a human donor in good health (CMV status not recorded). Some clones in this sample may be carry-over from other donors' samples.

This chain joins TRBV5-5 and TRBJ2-5; tentative D call: TRBD2 (7 bases). This CDR3 has 18 residues. CDR1 is SGHKS and CDR2 is YYEKEE in the germline V gene (reference sequence). V was clipped by 0 bases and J by 5 bases, with 23 bases between them. CDR3 bases: TGTGCCAGCAGCTTGGCCGCTGGGGGCGGGAGCCTCGGGGAGACCCAGTACTTC. Its translation: CASSLAAGGGSLGETQYF.

Note on this clonotype: A much larger clone differs from this one at a single base, so this may be a read error. The rearrangement links TRBV12-3 or TRBV12-4 to TRBJ2-1; 9 positions agree with TRBD2. The CDR3 sequence is 14 residues long. The chain's CDR3 is CTSLSGSRDNEQFF. The CDR3, as DNA: TGTACCAGCCTTAGCGGGAGTAGAGACAATGAGCAGTTCTTC.

This clonotype was observed many times. The rearrangement links TRBV24-1 to TRBJ2-7, with TRBD1 matching 8 bases. The germline V gene encodes CDR1 KGHDR and CDR2 SFDVKD. After removal of 2 bases from V and 3 bases from J, the junction contained 2 bases not matched to a gene. The CDR3 has 14 amino acids. This CDR3 reads CATSDSRGLYEQYF. The CDR3 DNA is TGTGCCACCAGTGATTCCAGGGGGCTCTACGAGCAGTACTTC.

This clonotype was counted many times. The V call is TRBV7-2, the J call TRBJ1-1; a possible D gene is TRBD1 (5 bases). Germline values: CDR1 SGHTA, CDR2 FQGNSA. The CDR3 length is 14 residues. Trimming took 1 base from V and 4 from J, leaving 10 bases between them. In DNA form, the CDR3 reads TGTGCCAGCAGCTTAGATAGGGGTGGCACTGAAGCTTTCTTT. Encoded protein: CASSLDRGGTEAFF. Variable domain in full (rest from reference TRBV7-2 and TRBJ1-1): GAGVSQSPSNKVTEKGKDVELRCDPISGHTALYWYRQSLGQGLEFLIYFQGNSAPDKSGLPSDRFSAERTGGSVSTLTIQRTQQEDSAVYLCASSLDRGGTEAFFGQGTRLTVV.

This clonotype was seen repeatedly, ten times or more. This chain connects TRBV25-1 to TRBJ2-1, with 9 bases that match TRBD1. After removal of 4 bases from V and 2 bases from J, the junction contained 6 bases not matched to a gene. This CDR3 has 16 residues. Germline CDR1 and CDR2: MGHDK and SYGVNS. CDR3 coding DNA: TGTGCCAGCAGTGGACAGGGGGATCGAACCTACAATGAGCAGTTCTTC. The encoded protein is CASSGQGDRTYNEQFF.

Points on this clonotype: The CDR3 end shows no conserved phenylalanine or tryptophan, and so a read error is likely. This chain uses TRBV11-2 with TRBJ1-2; D not certain. This CDR3 has 18 amino acids. Looked up from germline, CDR1 is SGHAT and CDR2 is FQNNGV. V dropped 1 base and J dropped 0 bases, with 18 bases sitting between them. This CDR3 reads CASSLGAAGSIANYGYTL. The CDR3 nucleotides read TGTGCCAGCAGCTTAGGAGCGGCCGGAAGTATTGCTAACTATGGCTACACCTTA.

This clonotype was seen a handful of times. CDR3 sequence: CASRDLWREGRDEQFF. DNA of the CDR3: TGTGCCAGCAGAGACCTTTGGCGGGAGGGTCGGGATGAGCAGTTCTTC. The chain joins TRBV2 to TRBJ2-1; 9 positions agree with TRBD2. V lost 6 bases, J lost 8 bases, and 14 bases stayed unmatched. Looked up from germline, CDR1 is SNHLY and CDR2 is FYNNEI. CDR3 length equals 16 residues.

This clonotype was detected many times. The chain combines TRBV7-2 with TRBJ1-2; D uncertain. Trimming shortened V by 0 bases and J by 8 bases, and 10 bases separated the two germline ends. CDR3 length: 13 residues. CDR1 is SGHTA, CDR2 FQGNSA, per germline. The CDR3 sequence is CASSLASLGGYTF. The DNA for the CDR3 is TGTGCCAGCAGCTTAGCCAGTCTCGGGGGCTACACCTTC. Combining the CDR3 with reference TRBV7-2 and TRBJ1-2 gives the whole variable domain GAGVSQSPSNKVTEKGKDVELRCDPISGHTALYWYRQSLGQGLEFLIYFQGNSAPDKSGLPSDRFSAERTGGSVSTLTIQRTQQEDSAVYLCASSLASLGGYTFGSGTRLTVV.

The sample holds many counts of this clonotype. The chain combines TRBV27 with TRBJ2-4; D gene ambiguous. V dropped 2 bases and J dropped 7 bases, with 9 bases sitting between them. Germline assignment: CDR1 MNHEY and CDR2 SMNVEV (reference sequence). The CDR3 runs 13 residues. The CDR3 protein is CASSLDTWNIQYF. In DNA form, the CDR3 reads TGTGCCAGCAGTTTAGACACTTGGAACATTCAGTACTTC.

This sequence joins TRBV25-1 and TRBJ2-3; 8 bases align to TRBD2. Germline-derived CDR1 and CDR2 are MGHDK and SYGVNS. The CDR3 loop spans 17 amino acids. J gave up 2 bases and V 4 bases, and 11 bases lay outside the gene matches. CDR3 sequence reads: CASSAELAGLITDTQYF. The CDR3 DNA sequence: TGTGCCAGCAGTGCCGAGCTAGCGGGCCTAATCACAGATACGCAGTATTTT.

This clonotype was seen repeatedly, ten times or more. This chain connects TRBV28 to TRBJ1-2; 7 positions match TRBD1. The CDR3 is 13 residues long. With 4 bases clipped from V and 7 bases from J, the junction kept 6 bases outside the gene matches. Germline-derived CDR1 and CDR2 are MDHEN and SYDVKM. The CDR3 here is CASSSNRGFGYTF. The CDR3 DNA is TGTGCCAGCAGTTCAAACAGGGGTTTTGGCTACACCTTC.

The table lists this clonotype with many counts. The rearrangement uses TRBV2 and TRBJ2-5, with TRBD2 identical over 12 bases. Germline lookup yields CDR1 SNHLY and CDR2 FYNNEI. V was pared by 8 bases and J by 5 bases, with 6 bases of the junction left unmatched. The CDR3 consists of 14 residues. This CDR3 reads CASRLAGVRETQYF. CDR3 bases: TGTGCCAGCCGACTAGCGGGAGTCCGGGAGACCCAGTACTTC. The complete variable domain, with remaining parts taken from reference TRBV2 and TRBJ2-5, reads EPEVTQTPSHQVTQMGQEVILRCVPISNHLYFYWYRQILGQKVEFLVSFYNNEISEKSEIFDDQFSVERPDGSNFTLKIRSTKLEDSAMYFCASRLAGVRETQYFGPGTRLLVL.

This clonotype came up many times. DNA of the CDR3: TGTGCCAGCAGCTTCGCCCAGGGGTCTGGAAACACCATATATTTT. Protein product: CASSFAQGSGNTIYF. V and J are TRBV7-2 and TRBJ1-3, with D possibly matching TRBD1 (6 bases). Per the germline V gene, CDR1 is SGHTA and CDR2 is FQGNSA. This CDR3 contains 15 residues. The V and J ends lost 3 bases and 1 base respectively, with 10 bases between them.

This clonotype was seen a few times. CDR3 in amino acids: CATQGLSETQYF. CDR3 DNA sequence: TGTGCCACCCAGGGATTATCAGAGACCCAGTACTTC. J is TRBJ2-5 and V is TRBV28; D is possibly TRBD1 (5 bases). CDR1 MDHEN and CDR2 SYDVKM come from the germline V gene. Trimming took 10 bases from V and 4 from J, leaving 13 bases between them. The CDR3 is made up of 12 amino acids.

This clonotype turned up a few times. V usage is TRBV18 and J usage is TRBJ2-7; D gene uncertain. CDR1 and CDR2 (germline): KGHSH, LQKENI. The CDR3 extends over 12 amino acids. The V end was cut by 2 bases, the J end by 5 bases, with 7 bases between. CDR3 DNA: TGTGCCAGCTCACCAGGTACGAACGAGCAGTACTTC. Its translation is CASSPGTNEQYF. Full variable domain (missing parts from reference TRBV18 and TRBJ2-7): NAGVMQNPRHLVRRRGQEARLRCSPMKGHSHVYWYRQLPEEGLKFMVYLQKENIIDESGMPKERFSAEFPKEGPSILRIQQVVRGDSAAYFCASSPGTNEQYFGPGTRLTVT.

This clonotype was observed at least ten times. The chain recombines TRBV7-6 with TRBJ2-1; no clear D. V was cut by 5 bases and J by 9 bases, with 14 bases left in between. Germline CDR1 and CDR2: SGHVS and FNYEAQ. The CDR3 contains 13 residues. The CDR3, as DNA: TGTGCCAGCAGCCCCCGCCCCTATGGTGAGCAGTTCTTC. Translation gives CASSPRPYGEQFF.

The J gene is TRBJ1-2, the V gene TRBV5-1; 9 positions agree with TRBD1. CDR3 length: 18 amino acids. Germline loops: CDR1 SGHRS, CDR2 YFSETQ. J gave up 4 bases and V 4 bases, and 17 bases lay outside the gene matches. Here the CDR3 reads CASSTRPGQGSEAYGYTF. In nucleotides, the CDR3 is TGCGCCAGCAGCACTAGACCGGGACAGGGAAGCGAGGCCTATGGCTACACCTTC.

This clonotype was recorded many times. The genes are TRBV6-5 and TRBJ1-1; no clear D gene. This CDR3 is built from 14 residues. V shed 7 bases and J shed 0 bases, with 12 bases lying between them. Germline values: CDR1 MNHEY, CDR2 SVGAGI. This CDR3 is CASTTRVMNTEAFF. The CDR3 DNA follows: TGTGCCAGCACCACACGAGTCATGAACACTGAAGCTTTCTTT.

The gene calls are TRBV12-3 or TRBV12-4 and TRBJ1-5; a possible D gene is TRBD1 (5 bases). The CDR3 extends over 14 amino acids. V dropped 0 bases and J dropped 6 bases, with 9 bases sitting between them. The CDR3 spells CASSLAGALQPQHF. The CDR3 region has the DNA TGTGCCAGCAGTTTAGCAGGGGCTCTTCAGCCCCAGCATTTT.

The chain couples TRBV29-1 to TRBJ2-5; D remains ambiguous. The CDR3 is 11 amino acids. CDR1 and CDR2 from the germline V gene are SQVTM and ANQGSEA. V was trimmed by 5 bases and J by 5 bases, leaving 9 bases between them. The CDR3 loop reads CSVRHGETQYF. In nucleotides, the CDR3 is TGCAGCGTTCGGCATGGGGAGACCCAGTACTTC. The full variable domain, rest sourced from reference TRBV29-1 and TRBJ2-5, is SAVISQKPSRDICQRGTSLTIQCQVDSQVTMMFWYRQQPGQSLTLIATANQGSEATYESGFVIDKFPISRPNLTFSTLTVSNMSPEDSSIYLCSVRHGETQYFGPGTRLLVL.